This T cell receptor (beta chain) was observed in a study of CD4 T cells in relation to SARS-CoV-2 and coronaviruses. Study as a whole: PBMCs were cultured with antigen for less than twelve days before TCR beta sequencing.

CDR1 is MNHNS and CDR2 is SASEGT in the germline V gene. With 2 bases removed from V and 1 base from J, the gap between germline ends came to 11 bases. CDR3 length: 15 amino acids. For this clone: Its antigen is not known.

Data came from immunoSEQ multiplex PCR; TCRdb stores just in-frame clones and leaves some out. The data contain roughly 25,000 clones, over 60% of them singletons. Unexposed donor CD4+ T cells date from about 2011-2018, before the COVID-19 pandemic. After ten to eleven days of culture, CD4+ T cells were isolated. Unexposed-donor CD4+ T cells were probed with SARS-CoV-2 S/N and four cold-coronavirus spikes, cells permitting. Fresh IL-2 medium replaced half the medium on days 3 and 7. What was sequenced was CD4+ T cells from PBMCs, cultured in vitro. The chain employs TRBV6-1 and TRBJ1-2, with unresolved D. This TCR came from a human donor in good health. The CDR3 sequence is CASSERVFLNYGYTF. For the CDR3, the DNA is TGTGCCAGCAGTGAAAGGGTATTCCTTAACTATGGCTACACCTTC.